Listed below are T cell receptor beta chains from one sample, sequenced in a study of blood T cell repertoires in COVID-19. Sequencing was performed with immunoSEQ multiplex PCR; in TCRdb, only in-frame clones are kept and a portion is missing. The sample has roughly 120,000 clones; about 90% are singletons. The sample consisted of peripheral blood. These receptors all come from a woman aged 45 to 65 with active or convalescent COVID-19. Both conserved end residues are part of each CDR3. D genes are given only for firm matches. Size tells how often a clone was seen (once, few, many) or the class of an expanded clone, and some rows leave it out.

CDR3aa: CASSRDRYTGELFF
CDR3nt: TGTGCCAGCAGTCGGGACAGGTACACCGGGGAGCTGTTTTTT
d_gene: TRBD1
j_gene: TRBJ2-2
v_gene: TRBV28
abundance: -

CDR3aa: CASSSRGRGQTEKLFF
CDR3nt: TGTGCCAGCAGCTCTAGGGGCAGGGGGCAAACAGAAAAACTGTTTTTT
d_gene: TRBD1
j_gene: TRBJ1-4
v_gene: TRBV7-8
abundance: -

CDR3aa: CATSRDQGHQLIYGYTF
CDR3nt: TGTGCCACCAGCAGAGATCAGGGACACCAATTAATCTATGGCTACACCTTC
d_gene: -
j_gene: TRBJ1-2
v_gene: TRBV15
abundance: once

CDR3aa: CASREVTSATTDTQYF
CDR3nt: TGTGCCAGCAGAGAAGTTACTAGCGCGACCACAGATACGCAGTATTTT
d_gene: TRBD2
j_gene: TRBJ2-3
v_gene: TRBV5-8
abundance: -

CDR3aa: CASSIEVGRGQPQHF
CDR3nt: TGTGCCAGTAGTATAGAAGTAGGGCGGGGGCAGCCCCAGCATTTT
d_gene: -
j_gene: TRBJ1-5
v_gene: TRBV19
abundance: once

CDR3aa: CASSVRQGAEQYF
CDR3nt: TGTGCCAGCAGCGTAAGACAGGGGGCCGAGCAGTACTTC
d_gene: TRBD1
j_gene: TRBJ2-7
v_gene: TRBV11-3
abundance: -

CDR3aa: CASSYSGQGNYGYTF
CDR3nt: TGTGCCAGCAGTTACTCCGGACAGGGCAACTATGGCTACACCTTC
d_gene: TRBD1
j_gene: TRBJ1-2
v_gene: TRBV6-5
abundance: few

CDR3aa: CASSLQGTGNTEAFF
CDR3nt: TGTGCCAGCAGCTTACAAGGGACAGGGAACACTGAAGCTTTCTTT
d_gene: TRBD1
j_gene: TRBJ1-1
v_gene: TRBV7-2
abundance: -

CDR3aa: CASSALGQPSADTQYF
CDR3nt: TGTGCCAGCAGTGCCCTGGGACAGCCGAGCGCAGATACGCAGTATTTT
d_gene: TRBD1
j_gene: TRBJ2-3
v_gene: TRBV6-4
abundance: -

CDR3aa: CASSYNRGRKDSPLHF
CDR3nt: TGTGCCAGCAGTTACAACAGGGGGCGGAAAGATTCACCCCTCCACTTT
d_gene: TRBD1
j_gene: TRBJ1-6
v_gene: TRBV6-6
abundance: -

CDR3aa: CASSSPLEAYGYTF
CDR3nt: TGTGCCAGCAGTTCCCCTTTGGAGGCCTATGGCTACACCTTC
d_gene: -
j_gene: TRBJ1-2
v_gene: TRBV6-2/TRBV6-3
abundance: -

CDR3aa: CASSQATANYEQYF
CDR3nt: TGCGCCAGCAGCCAAGCCACTGCAAACTACGAGCAGTACTTC
d_gene: -
j_gene: TRBJ2-7
v_gene: TRBV4-3
abundance: -

CDR3aa: CASSTGQGMYEQYF
CDR3nt: TGCGCCAGCAGCACCGGACAGGGAATGTACGAGCAGTACTTC
d_gene: TRBD1
j_gene: TRBJ2-7
v_gene: TRBV5-1
abundance: -

CDR3aa: CASSVGDSVYEQYF
CDR3nt: TGTGCCAGCAGCGTAGGTGATAGCGTCTACGAGCAGTACTTC
d_gene: -
j_gene: TRBJ2-7
v_gene: TRBV9
abundance: -

CDR3aa: CASSLAGKNTEAFF
CDR3nt: TGTGCCAGCAGTTTAGCGGGCAAGAACACTGAAGCTTTCTTT
d_gene: -
j_gene: TRBJ1-1
v_gene: TRBV28
abundance: -

CDR3aa: CASGIYEQYF
CDR3nt: TGTGCCAGCGGCATCTACGAGCAGTACTTC
d_gene: -
j_gene: TRBJ2-7
v_gene: TRBV27
abundance: -

CDR3aa: CASTRLVLAGELFF
CDR3nt: TGTGCCAGTACCCGACTAGTTCTCGCCGGGGAGCTGTTTTTT
d_gene: -
j_gene: TRBJ2-2
v_gene: TRBV19
abundance: -

CDR3aa: CASSWPGQPNSPLHF
CDR3nt: TGTGCCAGCAGCTGGCCGGGACAGCCCAATTCACCCCTCCACTTT
d_gene: TRBD1
j_gene: TRBJ1-6
v_gene: TRBV3-1/TRBV3-2
abundance: few

CDR3aa: CASSPGSLAGGPGTGELFF
CDR3nt: TGTGCCAGCTCACCAGGATCACTAGCGGGAGGCCCGGGCACCGGGGAGCTGTTTTTT
d_gene: TRBD2
j_gene: TRBJ2-2
v_gene: TRBV18
abundance: -

CDR3aa: CASSRGQGSETQYF
CDR3nt: TGCGCCAGCAGCCGCGGACAGGGGTCGGAGACCCAGTACTTC
d_gene: TRBD1
j_gene: TRBJ2-5
v_gene: TRBV5-1
abundance: -

CDR3aa: CASIPGPLVYGYTF
CDR3nt: TGTGCCAGCATCCCCGGTCCGTTAGTGTATGGCTACACCTTC
d_gene: -
j_gene: TRBJ1-2
v_gene: TRBV5-8
abundance: -

CDR3aa: CASSTQGKGEQYF
CDR3nt: TGTGCCAGCAGCACACAGGGGAAAGGCGAGCAGTACTTC
d_gene: TRBD1
j_gene: TRBJ2-7
v_gene: TRBV9
abundance: few

CDR3aa: CASSPGRRRGIHF
CDR3nt: TGTGCCAGCAGTCCGGGGCGGCGGAGGGGCATCCACTTT
d_gene: -
j_gene: TRBJ1-6
v_gene: TRBV6-6
abundance: -

CDR3aa: CATSPGAGNQPQHF
CDR3nt: TGTGCCACGAGTCCAGGAGCGGGCAATCAGCCCCAGCATTTT
d_gene: -
j_gene: TRBJ1-5
v_gene: TRBV10-3
abundance: -

CDR3aa: CASSFIQETQYF
CDR3nt: TGTGCCAGCAGTTTTATACAAGAGACCCAGTACTTC
d_gene: -
j_gene: TRBJ2-5
v_gene: TRBV6-6
abundance: -

CDR3aa: CASSSGNQPQHF
CDR3nt: TGTGCCAGCAGTTCCGGGAATCAGCCCCAGCATTTT
d_gene: -
j_gene: TRBJ1-5
v_gene: TRBV28
abundance: -

CDR3aa: CASSSGQGDSPLHF
CDR3nt: TGTGCCAGCAGCTCAGGACAGGGCGATTCACCCCTCCACTTT
d_gene: TRBD1
j_gene: TRBJ1-6
v_gene: TRBV5-4
abundance: few

CDR3aa: CASSMVDTGGDNEQFF
CDR3nt: TGTGCCAGCAGCATGGTTGACACGGGAGGGGACAATGAGCAGTTCTTC
d_gene: TRBD2
j_gene: TRBJ2-1
v_gene: TRBV5-5
abundance: -

CDR3aa: CASSLRETQYF
CDR3nt: TGTGCCAGCAGTCTTCGAGAGACCCAGTACTTC
d_gene: -
j_gene: TRBJ2-5
v_gene: TRBV14
abundance: -